A single sample is the source of the 18 T cell receptor beta chains below, sequenced in a study of T cell responses to AZD1222 COVID-19 vaccine. Clones were read by immunoSEQ multiplex PCR, and TCRdb kept only the in-frame ones, dropping some. The table includes some 130,000 clones, approximately 85% detected once. The specimen was peripheral blood, collected on day 0 of AZD1222 vaccination. These receptors were collected from an adult in good health.

V gene TRBV18 combines with J gene TRBJ2-5, with 10 bases fitting TRBD2. The CDR3 covers 14 residues. The V segment lost 4 bases and the J segment 3 bases; nucleotides outside the gene matches: 2. Germline V gene lookup returns CDR1 KGHSH and CDR2 LQKENI. The CDR3: CASSLAGGEETQYF. The CDR3 DNA reads TGTGCCAGCTCACTAGCGGGGGGAGAAGAGACCCAGTACTTC. Supplemented by reference TRBV18 and TRBJ2-5, the full variable domain reads NAGVMQNPRHLVRRRGQEARLRCSPMKGHSHVYWYRQLPEEGLKFMVYLQKENIIDESGMPKERFSAEFPKEGPSILRIQQVVRGDSAAYFCASSLAGGEETQYFGPGTRLLVL.

J is TRBJ2-5 and V is TRBV6-4; 13 bases agree with TRBD2. Germline values: CDR1 MRHNA, CDR2 SNTAGT. The V and J ends lost 6 bases and 0 bases, in that order; junction bases with no gene match: 4. The CDR3 extends over 16 amino acids. CDR3 DNA sequence: TGTGCCAGCAGCGGGACTAGCGGGGCGAACCAAGAGACCCAGTACTTC. It yields the protein CASSGTSGANQETQYF.

The gene calls are TRBV19 and TRBJ2-5, with D maybe TRBD2 (7 bases). The CDR3 is made up of 17 amino acids. Germline V lookup: CDR1 LNHDA, CDR2 SQIVND (reference sequence). With 6 bases removed from V and 1 base from J, the gap between germline ends came to 21 bases. The CDR3 DNA sequence: TGTGCCAGTAGCTCACGGATTCTTGGGGGGGCCCAAGAGACCCAGTACTTC. Amino acid sequence: CASSSRILGGAQETQYF.

The chain employs TRBV7-2 and TRBJ2-3, with TRBD2 matching 8 bases. Germline-derived CDR1 and CDR2 are SGHTA and FQGNSA. There are 18 residues in the CDR3. With V trimmed by 2 bases and J by 1 base, 11 bases remained unmatched. In DNA, the CDR3 is TGTGCCAGCAGCTTAATTGGGTTGAGGCGGGGGGGCACAGATACGCAGTATTTT. Its protein product is CASSLIGLRRGGTDTQYF.

The V gene is TRBV6-6, the J gene TRBJ2-2; 10 bases match TRBD2. The J segment lost 0 bases and the V segment lost 5 bases, leaving 9 bases of the junction unmatched. The CDR3 sequence is 18 residues long. Germline CDR1 and CDR2: MNHNY and SVGAGI (reference sequence). The CDR3 nucleotides read TGTGCCAGCAGTCGGCTAGCGGGAGCCCCTTCGAACACCGGGGAGCTGTTTTTT. Protein sequence: CASSRLAGAPSNTGELFF.

V and J are TRBV7-2 and TRBJ2-3; D might be TRBD2 (6 bases). This CDR3 spans 12 amino acids. Germline assignment: CDR1 SGHTA and CDR2 FQGNSA. V was cut by 6 bases and J by 4 bases, with 8 bases left in between. The chain's CDR3 is CASSRGADTQYF. CDR3 coding DNA: TGTGCCAGCAGTCGCGGGGCAGATACGCAGTATTTT.

The chain carries TRBV30 and TRBJ1-6; 7 bases match TRBD1. From germline, CDR1 is GTSNPN and CDR2 SVGIG (reference sequence). The CDR3 sequence is 16 residues long. The V and J ends lost 3 bases and 8 bases, in that order; junction bases with no gene match: 13. The CDR3 region is CAWRGSYGTVDSPLHF. In nucleotides, the CDR3 is TGTGCCTGGAGGGGATCTTATGGGACAGTAGATTCACCCCTCCACTTT.

This chain uses TRBV7-9 with TRBJ2-1; D may be TRBD1 or TRBD2 (5 bases each). The CDR3 has 14 residues. Deletions cut 5 bases from V and 0 bases from J, with 8 bases between. CDR1 and CDR2 from the germline V gene are SEHNR and FQNEAQ (reference sequence). The CDR3 protein is CASSPGSSYNEQFF. The CDR3, as DNA: TGTGCCAGCAGCCCAGGGAGCTCCTACAATGAGCAGTTCTTC.

V usage is TRBV11-2 and J usage is TRBJ2-1; possibly TRBD1 for D (6 bases). V gave up 5 bases and J gave up 6 bases, with 20 bases separating them. CDR1 is SGHAT and CDR2 is FQNNGV in the germline V gene. The CDR3 length is 16 residues. CDR3 amino acids: CASSGYRERGGNEQFF. Written as DNA, the CDR3 is TGTGCCAGCAGCGGTTACAGGGAAAGAGGTGGCAATGAGCAGTTCTTC.

The gene calls are TRBV3-1 (or the pseudogene TRBV3-2) and TRBJ2-7; unclear D gene. V was pared by 2 bases and J by 4 bases, with 3 bases between. CDR1 is LGHDT, CDR2 YNNKEL, per germline (reference sequence). This CDR3 region has 11 residues. For the CDR3, the DNA is TGTGCCAGCAGCCAATTGTACGAGCAGTACTTC. Amino acids: CASSQLYEQYF.

The J gene is TRBJ1-5, the V gene TRBV18, with D maybe TRBD1 (5 bases). Germline values: CDR1 KGHSH, CDR2 LQKENI. V lost 4 bases and J lost 5, with 18 bases in between. The CDR3 loop spans 16 amino acids. The CDR3 sequence is CASSLPGPRRDQPQHF. In nucleotides, the CDR3 is TGTGCCAGCTCACTTCCGGGACCGCGCCGGGATCAGCCCCAGCATTTT.

This rearrangement joins TRBV7-2 to TRBJ2-1, with 9 bases lining up with TRBD2. Trimming cost V 4 bases and J 6 bases; bases outside gene matches: 7. The CDR3 contains 15 residues. Germline CDR1 is SGHTA and CDR2 is FQGNSA. CDR3 loop: CASSSGRGGFNEQFF. In DNA, the CDR3 is TGTGCCAGCAGCTCCGGGCGGGGGGGATTCAATGAGCAGTTCTTC.

The chain carries TRBV6-6 and TRBJ1-4; TRBD1 agrees at 7 bases. Germline CDR1 and CDR2: MNHNY and SVGAGI (reference sequence). This CDR3 region has 15 residues. With 4 bases clipped from V and 0 bases from J, the junction kept 2 bases outside the gene matches. CDR3 protein: CASSFQGATNEKLFF. The CDR3 DNA sequence: TGTGCCAGCAGTTTCCAGGGGGCAACTAATGAAAAACTGTTTTTT.

The rearrangement links TRBV23-1 to TRBJ2-5, with D possibly TRBD1 on 6 matching bases. TRBV23-1 is flagged as an ORF with uncertain function. Between the trimmed V and J ends, which lost 11 bases and 2 bases, there was a span of 18 bases. The CDR3 totals 14 residues. CDR3 coding DNA: TGCGCCCCGAGAATGGGGGCGAGTCAAGAGACCCAGTACTTC. Amino acid sequence: CAPRMGASQETQYF.

The chain couples TRBV30 to TRBJ1-1, with 8 bases lining up with TRBD1. Per germline, CDR1 GTSNPN and CDR2 SVGIG (reference sequence). J was trimmed by 5 bases and V by 5 bases; bases with no gene match: 4. CDR3 size: 12 residues. The CDR3 nucleotides read TGTGCCTGGGACAGGGGTACGACTGAAGCTTTCTTT. Encoded protein: CAWDRGTTEAFF.

The chain combines TRBV5-1 with TRBJ1-1, with unresolved D. V was shortened by 4 bases and J by 1 base, with 8 bases between the two germline ends. This CDR3 comprises 13 residues. CDR1 is SGHRS, CDR2 YFSETQ, per germline. CDR3 residues: CASSLNTNTEAFF. The CDR3 DNA reads TGCGCCAGCAGCCTGAATACGAACACTGAAGCTTTCTTT. Full variable domain (remainder filled in from reference TRBV5-1 and TRBJ1-1): KAGVTQTPRYLIKTRGQQVTLSCSPISGHRSVSWYQQTPGQGLQFLFEYFSETQRNKGNFPGRFSGRQFSNSRSEMNVSTLELGDSALYLCASSLNTNTEAFFGQGTRLTVV.

In DNA form, the CDR3 reads TGTGCCAGCTCACCGGGGTACAGAGAAAACTATGGCTACACCTTC. It encodes CASSPGYRENYGYTF. The chain is built from TRBV18 and TRBJ1-2; D not resolved. CDR3 length: 15 residues. Deletions cut 3 bases from V and 2 bases from J, with 13 bases between. Germline V gives CDR1 KGHSH, CDR2 LQKENI.

The chain carries TRBV11-2 and TRBJ1-2, with D perhaps TRBD1 (6 bases). Per germline, CDR1 SGHAT and CDR2 FQNNGV. Trimming took 4 bases from V and 2 from J, leaving 23 bases between them. The CDR3 sequence is 18 residues long. The CDR3 protein is CASSSITGTRDTNYGYTF. In DNA form, the CDR3 reads TGTGCCAGCAGCTCAATAACCGGGACAAGAGATACGAACTATGGCTACACCTTC.